These T cell receptor beta chains were read from a single sample in a study of T-cell reconstitution after alpha-beta-depleted transplantation in children. TCRdb itself ran the PCR reads through MiXCR, one entry per CDR3 protein. The sample yields roughly 350,000 distinct CDR3 sequences, 10% seen once. The sample was PBMCs from the stem cell graft donor, taken from the stem cell graft. The source is a human donor who donated a stem cell graft to a child with acute lymphoblastic leukemia. The CDR3 runs from the conserved cysteine through the conserved F or W. Each record gives: CDR3 length, V gene, D gene, clone size, J gene, CDR3 DNA, CDR3 protein. D genes are given only for firm matches. Clone size is stated in some rows and not others, as once, few, many or a class when expanded.

16	TRBV4-3	TRBD2	.	TRBJ2-7	TGCGCCAGCAGCCAAGGGTTAGCGGGTTCCCCCTACGAGCAGTACTTC	CASSQGLAGSPYEQYF
13	TRBV29-1	.	many	TRBJ2-7	TGCAGCGTTCTGGACGGGAGCTCCTACGAGCAGTACTTC	CSVLDGSSYEQYF
11	TRBV5-1	.	.	TRBJ2-5	TGCGCCAGCGGCCCTAGAGAGACCCAGTACTTC	CASGPRETQYF
15	TRBV2	.	.	TRBJ1-2	TGTGCCAGCCACCAAACTCAGGGGAGAGGGTATGGCTACACCTTC	CASHQTQGRGYGYTF
15	TRBV28	.	few	TRBJ1-2	TGTGCCAGCAGTTCTCCCCCAAGAGGTGACTATGGCTACACCTTC	CASSSPPRGDYGYTF
15	TRBV11-3	TRBD2	few	TRBJ2-4	TGTGCCAGCAGCCCTTCCGGGACTAGCGGAAACATTCAGTACTTC	CASSPSGTSGNIQYF
14	TRBV7-2	.	.	TRBJ2-7	TGTGCCAGCAGCTTAGATGGCCTAGTGTACGAGCAGTACTTC	CASSLDGLVYEQYF
16	TRBV27	TRBD1	.	TRBJ2-1	TGTGCCAGCAGTCCAGGGGGACAGAGCTCCTACAATGAGCAGTTCTTC	CASSPGGQSSYNEQFF
14	TRBV4-1	.	.	TRBJ2-1	TGCGCCAGCAGCCAAGAGTCCGGGATCAATGAGCAGTTCTTC	CASSQESGINEQFF
13	TRBV5-1	.	many	TRBJ1-2	TGCGCCAGCAGCACGGGAGGGACCTATGGCTACACCTTC	CASSTGGTYGYTF
15	TRBV20-1	.	.	TRBJ2-5	TGCAGTGCTGAAGCCACCCCGGACAGCCTTACGACCCAGTACTTC	CSAEATPDSLTTQYF
12	TRBV3-1	.	many	TRBJ2-1	TGTGCCAGCAGCCAAGTTACTAGACAGCAGTTCTTC	CASSQVTRQQFF
15	TRBV29-1	TRBD1	many	TRBJ2-7	TGCAGCGTTGAATCCCCGGACAGGGGCCTCTACGAGCAGTACTTC	CSVESPDRGLYEQYF
17	TRBV7-3	TRBD2	few	TRBJ2-3	TGTGCCAGCAGCTGGCGACTAGCCAGTAACTACACAGATACGCAGTATTTT	CASSWRLASNYTDTQYF
13	TRBV29-1	TRBD1	many	TRBJ1-6	TGCAGCGTTCGGGAACAGGGGAATTCACCCCTCCACTTT	CSVREQGNSPLHF
17	TRBV5-6	TRBD1	few	TRBJ2-7	TGTGCCAGCAGCTTCCCGACCGCCGGGACAGGTACCTACGAGCAGTACTTC	CASSFPTAGTGTYEQYF
13	TRBV29-1	TRBD1	many	TRBJ2-4	TGCAGTGGACAGGGGGGAGCCAAAAACATTCAGTACTTC	CSGQGGAKNIQYF
16	TRBV4-1	TRBD2	few	TRBJ2-7	TGCGCCAGCAGCCAAGACGCTGGGGGGGAGTCCTACGAGCAGTACTTC	CASSQDAGGESYEQYF
16	TRBV7-9	.	.	TRBJ2-1	TGTGCCAGCAGCTTAGAATCGGGGAGCTCCTACAATGAGCAGTTCTTC	CASSLESGSSYNEQFF
19	TRBV29-1	TRBD2	once	TRBJ2-1	TGCAGCGTTGAAGGGATGACTAGCGGAACGCAGAAGGCCTACAATGAGCAGTTCTTC	CSVEGMTSGTQKAYNEQFF
11	TRBV7-8	.	many	TRBJ2-7	TGTGCCAGCAGCGTGGCCTACGAGCAGTACTTC	CASSVAYEQYF
16	TRBV15	TRBD2	.	TRBJ2-7	TGTGCCACCAGCAGAGACGGTCCAGCGGGAGTGGACGAGCAGTACTTC	CATSRDGPAGVDEQYF
17	TRBV7-2	.	few	TRBJ2-2	TGTGCCAGCAGCCCCCGTCCGCGGGTGGTTGACACCGGGGAGCTGTTTTTT	CASSPRPRVVDTGELFF
15	TRBV20-1	.	few	TRBJ2-7	TGCAGTGCTAGCCGACCCGCGATCCGGTCCTACGAGCAGTACTTC	CSASRPAIRSYEQYF
16	TRBV5-1	TRBD2	many	TRBJ2-7	TGCGCCAGCAGCCCTAACCCGACTAGCGGGAACAACGAGCAGTACTTC	CASSPNPTSGNNEQYF
21	TRBV9	TRBD1	few	TRBJ2-3	TGTGCCAGCAGCCCGGGGGGACAGGGCCTAGTAGCCCGGACCCTCACAGATACGCAGTATTTT	CASSPGGQGLVARTLTDTQYF
15	TRBV7-2	.	many	TRBJ2-3	TGTGCCAGCAGCTTAGCGCCGGGACCGATAGATACGCAGTATTTT	CASSLAPGPIDTQYF
14	TRBV28	TRBD1	many	TRBJ2-2	TGTGCCAGCAGTTTCGGACAGGTGGCCGGGGAGCTGTTTTTT	CASSFGQVAGELFF
14	TRBV7-9	.	.	TRBJ1-5	TGTGCCAGCAGCGGTGACAGAAGCAATCAGCCCCAGCATTTT	CASSGDRSNQPQHF
15	TRBV5-6	.	.	TRBJ1-1	TGTGCCAGCAGCCACTTCACCCGATTAAACACTGAAGCTTTCTTT	CASSHFTRLNTEAFF
17	TRBV7-2	TRBD2	few	TRBJ2-2	TGTGCCAGCAGCTTAGGACTAGCGGGAGACTTTATCGGGGAGCTGTTTTTT	CASSLGLAGDFIGELFF
14	TRBV7-6	.	.	TRBJ2-2	TGTGCCAGCAGCTTAGTTCGGGGGTCCGGGGAGCTGTTTTTT	CASSLVRGSGELFF
12	TRBV5-1	.	.	TRBJ2-1	TGCGCCAGCAGCGGCCGACATAATGAGCAGTTCTTC	CASSGRHNEQFF
14	TRBV5-1	.	many	TRBJ1-1	TGCGCCAGCAGCTTGGGGGGAGCCTACACTGAAGCTTTCTTT	CASSLGGAYTEAFF
16	TRBV9	TRBD2	many	TRBJ2-3	TGTGCCAGCAGCGTAGGGGTGACTAGCGTCACAGATACGCAGTATTTT	CASSVGVTSVTDTQYF
13	TRBV20-1	.	many	TRBJ2-3	TGCAGTGCTCCCATTTCCGGGGCAGATACGCAGTATTTT	CSAPISGADTQYF
15	TRBV27	.	few	TRBJ2-1	TGTGCCAGCAGTTCTAAGCGGAGCTCCTACAATGAGCAGTTCTTC	CASSSKRSSYNEQFF
14	TRBV28	TRBD2	.	TRBJ2-1	TGTGCCAGCTACGCGGGAGGACCCTACAATGAGCAGTTCTTC	CASYAGGPYNEQFF
18	TRBV28	.	few	TRBJ2-7	TGTGCCAGCAGTTTGCCCCCGAGAGGCTCGCACTTTTTCTACGAGCAGTACTTC	CASSLPPRGSHFFYEQYF
13	TRBV7-3	.	.	TRBJ1-1	TGTGCCAGCAGCTTAAGACCGAACACTGAAGCTTTCTTT	CASSLRPNTEAFF